These T cell receptor beta chains were read from a single sample in a study of blood T cells in healthy people across ages. A single record per CDR3 protein comes from TCRdb applying MiXCR to the 5' RACE reads. The table lists around 1,000,000 distinct CDR3 sequences, 25% of them singletons. This sample was also put to use in a study of T cells of mothers and their children.

Input material: blood. The receptors shown here come from a girl aged 2 to 10 in good health. Each CDR3 is given with its conserved first and last residue. Each record gives: D gene, clone size, V gene, J gene, CDR3 protein, CDR3 DNA. A D gene is named only where the DNA matches it firmly. The listing skips clone size in some rows; elsewhere it reads once, few, many or a size class.

NA	NA	TRBV29-1	TRBJ1-1	CSVEGLGSEAFF	TGCAGCGTTGAGGGCCTCGGCTCTGAAGCTTTCTTT
NA	few	TRBV7-9	TRBJ2-2	CASSFGLGELFF	TGTGCCAGCAGCTTCGGGCTCGGGGAGCTGTTTTTT
TRBD1	NA	TRBV5-1	TRBJ1-1	CASSGDRELEAFF	TGCGCCAGCAGCGGGGACAGGGAACTTGAAGCTTTCTTT
NA	NA	TRBV29-1	TRBJ1-1	CSTREGQRAEAFF	TGCAGTACCCGGGAAGGACAGAGAGCTGAAGCTTTCTTT
TRBD1	once	TRBV7-9	TRBJ1-4	CASSGRDSGLGEKLFF	TGTGCCAGCAGCGGCCGGGACAGCGGGCTCGGAGAAAAACTGTTTTTT
TRBD2	NA	TRBV29-1	TRBJ2-1	CSVEDPRTSGSEQFF	TGCAGCGTTGAAGATCCCAGGACTAGCGGTAGTGAGCAGTTCTTC
NA	NA	TRBV20-1	TRBJ2-5	CSASNRAYQETQYF	TGCAGTGCCTCAAACAGGGCTTACCAAGAGACCCAGTACTTC
NA	NA	TRBV7-9	TRBJ1-1	CASSFDPGPEAFF	TGTGCCAGCAGCTTCGATCCTGGGCCTGAAGCTTTCTTT
NA	NA	TRBV29-1	TRBJ2-3	CSVGPESSTDTQYF	TGCAGCGTCGGACCAGAGTCTAGCACAGATACGCAGTATTTT
NA	NA	TRBV2	TRBJ2-7	CASSVRTDFSYEQYF	TGTGCCAGCAGTGTCCGGACAGATTTCTCCTACGAGCAGTACTTC
NA	NA	TRBV6-2/TRBV6-3	TRBJ1-1	CASSYGDAEAFF	TGTGCCAGCAGTTACGGTGACGCTGAAGCTTTCTTT
NA	few	TRBV18	TRBJ2-1	CASIKTGLGDNEQFF	TGTGCCAGTATAAAGACAGGTTTAGGAGACAATGAGCAGTTCTTC
NA	few	TRBV2	TRBJ2-7	CASCLRAYEQYF	TGTGCCAGCTGCCTACGAGCCTACGAGCAGTACTTC
TRBD1	few	TRBV20-1	TRBJ2-5	CSASASDRQETQYF	TGCAGTGCTAGTGCCTCGGACAGGCAAGAGACCCAGTACTTC
NA	NA	TRBV7-2	TRBJ2-4	CASSPGGKVKNIQYF	TGTGCCAGCAGCCCCGGGGGAAAGGTTAAAAACATTCAGTACTTC
TRBD1	few	TRBV5-1	TRBJ2-7	CANSITGGYEQYF	TGCGCCAACAGCATCACAGGGGGGTACGAGCAGTACTTC
NA	NA	TRBV29-1	TRBJ1-1	CSVGYEDTEAFF	TGCAGCGTTGGGTATGAGGACACTGAAGCTTTCTTT
NA	NA	TRBV3-1	TRBJ2-5	CASSHSLQQETQYF	TGTGCCAGCAGCCACTCCCTACAGCAAGAGACCCAGTACTTC
TRBD1	NA	TRBV7-2	TRBJ2-5	CASAIQGQETQYF	TGTGCCAGCGCAATACAGGGGCAAGAGACCCAGTACTTC
NA	NA	TRBV7-9	TRBJ1-1	CASSLAGDPRYTEAFF	TGTGCCAGCAGCTTAGCGGGGGACCCCCGATACACTGAAGCTTTCTTT
NA	few	TRBV11-2	TRBJ2-1	CASSLEAARVNEQFF	TGTGCCAGCAGCTTAGAGGCGGCCAGGGTAAATGAGCAGTTCTTC
TRBD2	NA	TRBV6-1	TRBJ2-5	CASSEWGGRGQETQYF	TGTGCCAGCAGTGAATGGGGGGGGAGGGGCCAAGAGACCCAGTACTTC
NA	few	TRBV11-2	TRBJ1-2	CASSLYGGPWGYTF	TGTGCCAGCAGCTTATACGGAGGACCTTGGGGCTACACCTTC
TRBD2	NA	TRBV5-1	TRBJ2-1	CASSVIAGTNEQFF	TGCGCCAGCTCGGTCATAGCGGGAACCAATGAGCAGTTCTTC
TRBD1	NA	TRBV6-6	TRBJ1-1	CASSFLNRGGFTEAFF	TGTGCCAGCAGTTTCTTGAACAGGGGGGGGTTCACTGAAGCTTTCTTT
TRBD1	few	TRBV12-5	TRBJ1-1	CASGLRGQVGEAFF	TGTGCTAGTGGTTTGAGGGGACAGGTGGGTGAAGCTTTCTTT
NA	few	TRBV7-9	TRBJ1-2	CASSLVQGAFYGYTF	TGTGCCAGCAGCTTAGTCCAGGGCGCATTCTATGGCTACACCTTC
NA	few	TRBV10-3	TRBJ2-7	CAISDRRDEQYF	TGTGCCATCAGTGACCGCAGGGACGAGCAGTACTTC
TRBD1	NA	TRBV5-1	TRBJ2-1	CASSAGTGIYEQFF	TGCGCCAGCAGCGCTGGGACAGGGATATATGAGCAGTTCTTC
TRBD2	few	TRBV7-2	TRBJ2-1	CASSFSGGIEQFF	TGTGCCAGCAGTTTCAGCGGGGGGATTGAGCAGTTCTTC
TRBD2	NA	TRBV3-1	TRBJ2-5	CASSQEGASGTTVQETQYF	TGTGCCAGCAGCCAAGAAGGGGCTAGCGGGACCACAGTGCAAGAGACCCAGTACTTC
TRBD1	NA	TRBV29-1	TRBJ2-5	CSVRGLGETQYF	TGCAGCGTTAGGGGGCTAGGAGAGACCCAGTACTTC
NA	NA	TRBV7-9	TRBJ1-3	CASSLLKGNTIYF	TGTGCCAGCAGCTTGTTGAAAGGAAACACCATATATTTT
NA	NA	TRBV2	TRBJ2-2	CASNVQARDTGELFF	TGTGCCAGCAATGTCCAGGCTAGGGACACCGGGGAGCTGTTTTTT
NA	NA	TRBV27	TRBJ2-7	CASKTLSADTYEQYF	TGTGCCAGCAAGACGCTATCTGCGGACACCTACGAGCAGTACTTC
NA	NA	TRBV14	TRBJ2-1	CASSRRLTENSYNEQFF	TGTGCCAGCAGCCGGCGGCTGACAGAAAACTCCTACAATGAGCAGTTCTTC